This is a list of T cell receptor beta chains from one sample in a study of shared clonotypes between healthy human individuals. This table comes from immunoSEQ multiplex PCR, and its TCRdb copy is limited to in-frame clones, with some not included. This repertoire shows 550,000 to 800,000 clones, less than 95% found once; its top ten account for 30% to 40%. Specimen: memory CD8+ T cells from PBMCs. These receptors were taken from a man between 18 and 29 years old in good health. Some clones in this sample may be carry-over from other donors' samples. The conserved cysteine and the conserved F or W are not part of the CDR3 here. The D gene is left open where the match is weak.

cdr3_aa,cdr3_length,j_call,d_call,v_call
ASSLPEEAYEQY,12,TRBJ2-7,NA,TRBV28
ASSPQASGRNNEQF,14,TRBJ2-1,TRBD2,TRBV7-8
ASSVTSGTYNEQF,13,TRBJ2-1,TRBD2,TRBV9
ASSGGTGNSYEQY,13,TRBJ2-7,TRBD1,TRBV4-1
ASSVVPGDTEAF,12,TRBJ1-1,NA,TRBV9
ASRPTWREGREQY,13,TRBJ2-7,TRBD2,TRBV28
ASSRDRGTGIQY,12,TRBJ2-4,TRBD1,TRBV10-1
ASSLPLGNEQF,11,TRBJ2-1,NA,TRBV7-9
ASSYGLAAGELF,12,TRBJ2-2,NA,TRBV6-5
ASSGLGETQY,10,TRBJ2-5,NA,TRBV9
ASSPRDSDQPQH,12,TRBJ1-5,NA,TRBV27
ASSSEFPNTEAF,12,TRBJ1-1,NA,TRBV5-1